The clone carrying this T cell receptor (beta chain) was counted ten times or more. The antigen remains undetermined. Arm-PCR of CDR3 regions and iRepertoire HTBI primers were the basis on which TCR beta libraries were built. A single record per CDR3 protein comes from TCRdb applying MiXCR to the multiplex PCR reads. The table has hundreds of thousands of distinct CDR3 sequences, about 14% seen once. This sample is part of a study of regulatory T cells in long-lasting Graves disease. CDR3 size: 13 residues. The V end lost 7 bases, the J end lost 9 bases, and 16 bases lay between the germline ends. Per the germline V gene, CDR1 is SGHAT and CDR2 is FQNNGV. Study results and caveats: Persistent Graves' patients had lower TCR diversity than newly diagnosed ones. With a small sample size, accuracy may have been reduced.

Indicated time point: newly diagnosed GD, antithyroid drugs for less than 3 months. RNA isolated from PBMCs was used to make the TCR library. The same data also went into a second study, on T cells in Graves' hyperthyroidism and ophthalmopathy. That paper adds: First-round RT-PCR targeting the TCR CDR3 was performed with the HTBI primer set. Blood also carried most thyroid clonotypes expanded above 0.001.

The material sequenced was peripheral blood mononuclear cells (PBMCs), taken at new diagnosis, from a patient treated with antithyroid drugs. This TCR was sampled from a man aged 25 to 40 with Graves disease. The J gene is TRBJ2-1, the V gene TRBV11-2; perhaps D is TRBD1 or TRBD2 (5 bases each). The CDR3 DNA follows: TGTGCCAGCACCCCACCCTGGGGGATTGAGCAGTTCTTC. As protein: CASTPPWGIEQFF.